The sequence of this T cell receptor beta chain was determined in a study of PD-1 blockade in classical Hodgkin lymphoma. Study summary: Intravenous infusions of nivolumab 3 mg/kg reached patients every 2 weeks.

On this clone itself: The antigen is not known.

All trial patients relapsed after autologous stem cell transplantation. Assay used: immunoSEQ multiplex PCR; TCRdb lists only in-frame clones, some missing. The sample includes about 11,000 clones, around 74% of them seen just once. The germline gives CDR1 MNHEY, CDR2 SMNVEV (reference sequence). This CDR3 spans 12 amino acids. Trimming took off 7 bases at V and 3 bases at J, with 6 bases between the two ends. General observations from the study: Factors driving the repertoire differences, possibly disease activity or prior therapy, remain undefined. Healthy donors reportedly exceeded newly diagnosed patients in baseline TCR diversity.

Sequencing was performed on peripheral blood mononuclear cells (PBMCs), taken at baseline. The J gene is TRBJ2-2, the V gene TRBV27; D is perhaps TRBD2 (5 bases). The sequence was collected from a human donor with classical Hodgkin lymphoma. The CDR3 nucleotides read TGTGCCAGCAACGGGGACACCGGGGAGCTGTTTTTT. Amino acids: CASNGDTGELFF.